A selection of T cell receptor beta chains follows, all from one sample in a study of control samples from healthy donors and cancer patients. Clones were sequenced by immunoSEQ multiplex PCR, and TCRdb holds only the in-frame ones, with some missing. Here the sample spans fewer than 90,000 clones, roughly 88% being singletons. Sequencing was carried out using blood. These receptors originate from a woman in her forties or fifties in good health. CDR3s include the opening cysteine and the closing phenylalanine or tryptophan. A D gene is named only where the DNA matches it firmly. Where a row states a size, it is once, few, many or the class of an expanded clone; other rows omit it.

CDR3nt: TGCGCCAGCAGTGAATCTGGGATTGGTGAGCAGTTCTTC
CDR3aa: CASSESGIGEQFF
j_gene: TRBJ2-1
v_gene: TRBV10-1
d_gene: .
abundance: .

CDR3nt: TGTGCCAGCTCACCCGGTGGGGGGAGACAGTTCACTGAAGCTTTCTTT
CDR3aa: CASSPGGGRQFTEAFF
j_gene: TRBJ1-1
v_gene: TRBV18
d_gene: .
abundance: .

CDR3nt: TGTGCCAGCAGCTTAACAGGGCGGGAAGCTTTCTTT
CDR3aa: CASSLTGREAFF
j_gene: TRBJ1-1
v_gene: TRBV7-9
d_gene: .
abundance: .

CDR3nt: TGTGCCAGCAGCTTCAGAATGAATCCACCCCAGCATTTT
CDR3aa: CASSFRMNPPQHF
j_gene: TRBJ1-5
v_gene: TRBV5-6
d_gene: .
abundance: .

CDR3nt: TGTGCCTGGAGTGTACCGGGGGCGAATTCACCCCTCCACTTT
CDR3aa: CAWSVPGANSPLHF
j_gene: TRBJ1-6
v_gene: TRBV30
d_gene: .
abundance: .

CDR3nt: TGTGCCAGCAGTCGACAGGGGATTCAAGAGACCCAGTACTTC
CDR3aa: CASSRQGIQETQYF
j_gene: TRBJ2-5
v_gene: TRBV6-5
d_gene: TRBD1
abundance: .

CDR3nt: TGTGCCAGCAGCCCGCGTTTCTTC
CDR3aa: CASSPRFF
j_gene: TRBJ2-1
v_gene: TRBV7-8
d_gene: .
abundance: few

CDR3nt: TGTGCCAGCAGCCCGGCGGGAGTCAAAAACATTCAGTACTTC
CDR3aa: CASSPAGVKNIQYF
j_gene: TRBJ2-4
v_gene: TRBV14
d_gene: TRBD2
abundance: .

CDR3nt: TGTGCCACCAGAGGGACAGGGGGCTACGAGCAGTACTTC
CDR3aa: CATRGTGGYEQYF
j_gene: TRBJ2-7
v_gene: TRBV15
d_gene: TRBD1
abundance: .

CDR3nt: TGCGCCAGCAGCCAACCGCCCGGGACCGTTAACACTGAAGCTTTCTTT
CDR3aa: CASSQPPGTVNTEAFF
j_gene: TRBJ1-1
v_gene: TRBV4-1
d_gene: .
abundance: .

CDR3nt: TGCGCCAGCAGCCCCGTTTACCGGGGAAAAAACATTCAGTACTTC
CDR3aa: CASSPVYRGKNIQYF
j_gene: TRBJ2-4
v_gene: TRBV4-1
d_gene: .
abundance: .

CDR3nt: TGTGCCAGCAGCTTCACAGGGGGTCGAGGTTCACCCCTCCACTTT
CDR3aa: CASSFTGGRGSPLHF
j_gene: TRBJ1-6
v_gene: TRBV7-8
d_gene: TRBD1
abundance: .

CDR3nt: TGTGCCAGCAGCCGGGACAGGGGGCCCTACGAGCAGTACTTC
CDR3aa: CASSRDRGPYEQYF
j_gene: TRBJ2-7
v_gene: TRBV11-2
d_gene: TRBD1
abundance: .

CDR3nt: TGTGCCAGCCGGGACAGGGATTTTGGGGGCGACACTGAAGCTTTCTTT
CDR3aa: CASRDRDFGGDTEAFF
j_gene: TRBJ1-1
v_gene: TRBV3-1/TRBV3-2
d_gene: TRBD1
abundance: once

CDR3nt: TGCGCCAGCAGCAAGGACAGGGTTTCACCCCTCCACTTT
CDR3aa: CASSKDRVSPLHF
j_gene: TRBJ1-6
v_gene: TRBV5-1
d_gene: TRBD1
abundance: once

CDR3nt: TGTGCCTGGGAACGGGGGGAGACGAACACCGGGGAGCTGTTTTTT
CDR3aa: CAWERGETNTGELFF
j_gene: TRBJ2-2
v_gene: TRBV30
d_gene: TRBD2
abundance: .

CDR3nt: TGCAGTGCTAGAGGGGGCTACGAGCAGTACTTC
CDR3aa: CSARGGYEQYF
j_gene: TRBJ2-7
v_gene: TRBV20-1
d_gene: .
abundance: .

CDR3nt: TGTGCCAGCAGACGTGAAGAGTTTTTAGGTTCACCCCTCCACTTT
CDR3aa: CASRREEFLGSPLHF
j_gene: TRBJ1-6
v_gene: TRBV6-5
d_gene: .
abundance: .

CDR3nt: TGTGCCAGCAGCTTAGGAGTCGAAGCTTTCTTT
CDR3aa: CASSLGVEAFF
j_gene: TRBJ1-1
v_gene: TRBV7-2
d_gene: .
abundance: .

CDR3nt: TGTGCCTGGGCCTCCTACAATGAGCAGTTCTTC
CDR3aa: CAWASYNEQFF
j_gene: TRBJ2-1
v_gene: TRBV30
d_gene: .
abundance: .

CDR3nt: TGTGCCAGCGGTGACAAGCGGGAAAAACTGTTTTTT
CDR3aa: CASGDKREKLFF
j_gene: TRBJ1-4
v_gene: TRBV2
d_gene: .
abundance: .

CDR3nt: TGTGCCACCAGCAGCACTGGAGCGCACGAGCAGTACTTC
CDR3aa: CATSSTGAHEQYF
j_gene: TRBJ2-7
v_gene: TRBV15
d_gene: .
abundance: .

CDR3nt: TGTGCCAGCAGCTTTACTGGGGCCAACGTCCTGACTTTC
CDR3aa: CASSFTGANVLTF
j_gene: TRBJ2-6
v_gene: TRBV7-9
d_gene: .
abundance: few

CDR3nt: TGCGCCAGCAGCTTGGGGCCGACAGGGGCAACTAATGAAAAACTGTTTTTT
CDR3aa: CASSLGPTGATNEKLFF
j_gene: TRBJ1-4
v_gene: TRBV5-1
d_gene: TRBD1
abundance: once

CDR3nt: TGTGCCAGCATTTCCCGGGCCCTTAATGAAAAACTGTTTTTT
CDR3aa: CASISRALNEKLFF
j_gene: TRBJ1-4
v_gene: TRBV11-1
d_gene: .
abundance: once

CDR3nt: TGTGCCAGCAGCCCTGGGACAGACGGCCCCCAAGAGACCCAGTACTTC
CDR3aa: CASSPGTDGPQETQYF
j_gene: TRBJ2-5
v_gene: TRBV9
d_gene: TRBD1
abundance: .

CDR3nt: TGTGCCAGCAGAGGTGACGGAAACATTCAGTACTTC
CDR3aa: CASRGDGNIQYF
j_gene: TRBJ2-4
v_gene: TRBV2
d_gene: .
abundance: .

CDR3nt: TGTGCCAGCAACAGGGGTTACAATGAGCAGTTCTTC
CDR3aa: CASNRGYNEQFF
j_gene: TRBJ2-1
v_gene: TRBV25-1
d_gene: TRBD1
abundance: .

CDR3nt: TGTGCCAGCAGTTTAGGACTAGCTTCAGGGACAGATACGCAGTATTTT
CDR3aa: CASSLGLASGTDTQYF
j_gene: TRBJ2-3
v_gene: TRBV28
d_gene: TRBD2
abundance: .

CDR3nt: TGTGCCAGCAGTAAGAAGACAGGGGGCGAGCAGTACTTC
CDR3aa: CASSKKTGGEQYF
j_gene: TRBJ2-7
v_gene: TRBV6-6
d_gene: TRBD1
abundance: .

CDR3nt: TGTGCCACCCCCGGGACAGGGTCGGGTGGGGCCAACGTCCTGACTTTC
CDR3aa: CATPGTGSGGANVLTF
j_gene: TRBJ2-6
v_gene: TRBV19
d_gene: TRBD1
abundance: .

CDR3nt: TGTGCCAGCAGCACAGACAGGGCCATAGATACGCAGTATTTT
CDR3aa: CASSTDRAIDTQYF
j_gene: TRBJ2-3
v_gene: TRBV7-2
d_gene: TRBD1
abundance: .

CDR3nt: TGTGCCAGCAATAGGGGACAGTTTGCCTACGAGCAGTACTTC
CDR3aa: CASNRGQFAYEQYF
j_gene: TRBJ2-7
v_gene: TRBV6-5
d_gene: TRBD1
abundance: .

CDR3nt: TGCGCCAGCAGCCCCAGACTAGCGGGGGGTACGAACACCGGGGAGCTGTTTTTT
CDR3aa: CASSPRLAGGTNTGELFF
j_gene: TRBJ2-2
v_gene: TRBV5-1
d_gene: TRBD2
abundance: .

CDR3nt: TGTGCCAGCAGGGATAGTATGAACACTGAAGCTTTCTTT
CDR3aa: CASRDSMNTEAFF
j_gene: TRBJ1-1
v_gene: TRBV2
d_gene: .
abundance: .

CDR3nt: TGTGCCAGCAGCGCTACAAGGAGCTCTGGAAACACCATATATTTT
CDR3aa: CASSATRSSGNTIYF
j_gene: TRBJ1-3
v_gene: TRBV9
d_gene: .
abundance: .

CDR3nt: TGTGCCAGTAGTATATCAGGGACCCGAGGGGCAGATACGCAGTATTTT
CDR3aa: CASSISGTRGADTQYF
j_gene: TRBJ2-3
v_gene: TRBV19
d_gene: .
abundance: .

CDR3nt: TGTGCCAGCAGTGATAGCGCGGACGAGCAGTACTTC
CDR3aa: CASSDSADEQYF
j_gene: TRBJ2-7
v_gene: TRBV2
d_gene: .
abundance: .

CDR3nt: TGTGCCAGCAGGAACGAGGGCGACAGTAGAATAGCTTTCTTT
CDR3aa: CASRNEGDSRIAFF
j_gene: TRBJ1-1
v_gene: TRBV6-6
d_gene: .
abundance: .

CDR3nt: TGTGCCTGGAGTGAATTGAAGGATCAGCCCCAGCATTTT
CDR3aa: CAWSELKDQPQHF
j_gene: TRBJ1-5
v_gene: TRBV30
d_gene: .
abundance: .

CDR3nt: TGTGCCAGCAGAAGCCAGGGGATTGAAAAACTGTTTTTT
CDR3aa: CASRSQGIEKLFF
j_gene: TRBJ1-4
v_gene: TRBV2
d_gene: .
abundance: .

CDR3nt: TGCGCCAGCAGTGAGAGGGCGGGCCCCGGGGAGCTGTTTTTT
CDR3aa: CASSERAGPGELFF
j_gene: TRBJ2-2
v_gene: TRBV10-2
d_gene: .
abundance: .

CDR3nt: TGTGCCAGCAGCTCGCTTGGAAACACCATATATTTT
CDR3aa: CASSSLGNTIYF
j_gene: TRBJ1-3
v_gene: TRBV11-2
d_gene: .
abundance: .

CDR3nt: TGTGCCAGTGCGGGACGGTCACTCTACGAGCAGTACTTC
CDR3aa: CASAGRSLYEQYF
j_gene: TRBJ2-7
v_gene: TRBV19
d_gene: .
abundance: .

CDR3nt: TGTGCCAGCAGCCAAGACACAGGCTATGGCTACACCTTC
CDR3aa: CASSQDTGYGYTF
j_gene: TRBJ1-2
v_gene: TRBV3-1/TRBV3-2
d_gene: .
abundance: .

CDR3nt: TGTGCCAGTCAAAGCTTCGACAGGGACGGAGACATTCAGTACTTC
CDR3aa: CASQSFDRDGDIQYF
j_gene: TRBJ2-4
v_gene: TRBV19
d_gene: TRBD1
abundance: once

CDR3nt: TGTGCCAGCAGGGAAACTAGCGGCACAGATACGCAGTATTTT
CDR3aa: CASRETSGTDTQYF
j_gene: TRBJ2-3
v_gene: TRBV2
d_gene: TRBD2
abundance: .

CDR3nt: TGTGCCAGCAGTTACTCGAGAGACAGGTCGGGAGGGCAGTACTTC
CDR3aa: CASSYSRDRSGGQYF
j_gene: TRBJ2-7
v_gene: TRBV6-5
d_gene: .
abundance: .

CDR3nt: TGTGCCAGCAGCCCCCGGCCCCCGGGGGCCTACAATGAGCAGTTCTTC
CDR3aa: CASSPRPPGAYNEQFF
j_gene: TRBJ2-1
v_gene: TRBV6-6
d_gene: .
abundance: .

CDR3nt: TGTGCCAGCAGCTCCGAAGCGGGGGCCCTCTCTGGGGCCAACGTCCTGACTTTC
CDR3aa: CASSSEAGALSGANVLTF
j_gene: TRBJ2-6
v_gene: TRBV5-8
d_gene: TRBD2
abundance: .

CDR3nt: TGTGCCAGTAGTATAGATCGAAAGGGCGGGGAGCTGTTTTTT
CDR3aa: CASSIDRKGGELFF
j_gene: TRBJ2-2
v_gene: TRBV19
d_gene: .
abundance: .

CDR3nt: TGTGCCAGCCTGGACTCTATGAACACTGAAGCTTTCTTT
CDR3aa: CASLDSMNTEAFF
j_gene: TRBJ1-1
v_gene: TRBV2
d_gene: .
abundance: .

CDR3nt: TGTGCCAGTACCCGTTTTCAGGGTTGGGAAGCTTTCTTT
CDR3aa: CASTRFQGWEAFF
j_gene: TRBJ1-1
v_gene: TRBV19
d_gene: .
abundance: .